This T cell receptor (beta chain) derives from a study of blood T cell repertoires in COVID-19. About the research overall: COVID-19 samples from acute and convalescent phases originated in the United States, Italy and Spain. T cells, B-cell-depleted T cells, or PBMCs supplied cDNA or gDNA.

Original data processing: It was from reference gene primer amplification that nucleated cell counts were estimated. Clones were sequenced by immunoSEQ multiplex PCR, and TCRdb holds only the in-frame ones, with some missing. V, J and clone size derive from that table, while D and trimming were established from the DNA sequence. The profile shows some 290,000 clones, over 65% of them singletons. Germline CDR1 SGHTA, CDR2 FQGTGA. The CDR3 sequence is 15 residues long. The V gene end was trimmed by 2 bases and the J gene end by 3 bases; junction bases not matched to a gene: 4. The source is a man aged 55 to 70 who had recovered from COVID-19. The rearrangement uses TRBV7-3 and TRBJ2-7, with TRBD2 matching 10 bases. The sequenced material came from peripheral blood. The CDR3 protein is CASSLERGGFYEQYF. Here the CDR3 DNA reads TGTGCCAGCAGCTTAGAGCGGGGGGGCTTCTACGAGCAGTACTTC.